The clone carrying this TCR beta chain was seen only a few times. Source study methods: Cell counts per sample came from amplifying reference gene primers. Some clones are missing from TCRdb's copy, which holds only in-frame ones; the method was immunoSEQ multiplex PCR. V, J and clone size are those of that table, while D and trimming were read from the DNA. The top ten hold nearly 3.5% of the sample, which has about 86,000 clones, over 80% seen once. This sample is part of a study of blood T cell repertoires in COVID-19. Study information: Some COVID-19 samples were acute and others convalescent; all came from the United States, Italy and Spain. The cDNA or gDNA used as material had been derived from T cells, B-cell-depleted T cells, or PBMCs.

CDR3 length equals 11 residues. Trimming pared 8 bases from V and 5 bases from J, leaving 9 bases between. The V and J genes are TRBV12-3 or TRBV12-4 and TRBJ1-2; D unclear. Input material: peripheral blood. This receptor was identified in a man aged 50 to 59 with acute or convalescent COVID-19. The CDR3, as DNA: TGTGCCAGCGGACGGGGTTATGGCTACACCTTC. This sequence encodes CASGRGYGYTF.